These T cell receptor beta chains were read from a single sample in a study of T cells after yellow fever vaccination. TCRdb called the 5' RACE reads again in MiXCR, with one record for every CDR3 protein. The profile shows roughly 63,000 distinct CDR3 sequences, 6.5% to 9% of them singletons. The material sequenced was CD8+ T cells sorted from PBMCs, taken 15 days after the yellow fever booster vaccination. The source of these receptors is a man aged 30 to 39 who received the YFV17D yellow fever vaccine. CDR3s include the opening cysteine and the closing phenylalanine or tryptophan. Each record gives: V gene, J gene, clone size, D gene, CDR3 protein, CDR3 DNA. A D gene is named only where the DNA matches it firmly. Where a row states a size, it is once, few, many or the class of an expanded clone; other rows omit it.

V gene: TRBV2; J gene: TRBJ2-7; clone size: many; D gene: NA; CDR3 protein: CAGRAPSQHEQYF; CDR3 DNA: TGTGCCGGCCGGGCCCCCTCTCAACACGAGCAGTACTTC
V gene: TRBV5-1; J gene: TRBJ2-7; clone size: many; D gene: NA; CDR3 protein: CASSLASHEQYF; CDR3 DNA: TGCGCCAGCAGCTTGGCTAGTCACGAGCAGTACTTC
V gene: TRBV7-9; J gene: TRBJ2-7; clone size: many; D gene: TRBD1; CDR3 protein: CASSPGQGYSYEQYF; CDR3 DNA: TGTGCCAGCAGCCCGGGACAGGGGTACTCCTACGAGCAGTACTTC
V gene: TRBV6-1; J gene: TRBJ1-1; clone size: many; D gene: TRBD1; CDR3 protein: CAIRTGVNTEAFF; CDR3 DNA: TGTGCCATTCGGACAGGCGTGAACACTGAAGCTTTCTTT
V gene: TRBV27; J gene: TRBJ2-7; clone size: many; D gene: TRBD2; CDR3 protein: CASSSPAGGGYEQYF; CDR3 DNA: TGTGCCAGCAGTTCCCCCGCGGGAGGCGGGTACGAGCAGTACTTC
V gene: TRBV7-6; J gene: TRBJ2-2; clone size: many; D gene: NA; CDR3 protein: CASSLERQTGELFF; CDR3 DNA: TGTGCCAGCAGCTTAGAAAGGCAGACCGGGGAGCTGTTTTTT
V gene: TRBV6-5; J gene: TRBJ1-1; clone size: many; D gene: NA; CDR3 protein: CASSYGSTAFF; CDR3 DNA: TGTGCCAGCAGTTACGGGAGCACAGCTTTCTTT
V gene: TRBV9; J gene: TRBJ1-2; clone size: many; D gene: NA; CDR3 protein: CASSVQGNNYGYTF; CDR3 DNA: TGTGCCAGCAGCGTACAGGGGAATAACTATGGCTACACCTTC
V gene: TRBV6-5; J gene: TRBJ1-4; clone size: many; D gene: NA; CDR3 protein: CASSYSAEGKGSNEKLFF; CDR3 DNA: TGTGCCAGCAGTTACTCTGCGGAGGGGAAGGGTTCTAATGAAAAACTGTTTTTT
V gene: TRBV27; J gene: TRBJ2-7; clone size: many; D gene: NA; CDR3 protein: CASSLNRVREQYF; CDR3 DNA: TGTGCCAGCAGTCTTAACAGGGTTCGCGAGCAGTACTTC
V gene: TRBV20-1; J gene: TRBJ1-2; clone size: NA; D gene: NA; CDR3 protein: CSARERGDYGYTF; CDR3 DNA: TGCAGTGCTAGGGAGAGGGGAGACTATGGCTACACCTTC